This is a list of T cell receptor beta chains from one sample in a study of blood T cell repertoires in COVID-19. Profiling relied on immunoSEQ multiplex PCR, and the TCRdb table lists in-frame clones only, not all of them. This sample has hundreds of thousands of clones; around nine tenths occur once, and the top ten carry about 7.3%. The sample comprised peripheral blood. The receptors stem from a woman aged 70-85 years with COVID-19, enrolled during active disease. CDR3s include the opening cysteine and the closing phenylalanine or tryptophan. D genes are given only for firm matches. Clone size is not always given. Where it is, it says once, few, many or a class for expanded clones.

>TRBV12-5|TRBJ1-1|TRBD1|14|NA
CASGEGQGLAEAFF
TGTGCTAGTGGTGAAGGACAGGGGTTGGCTGAAGCTTTCTTT
>TRBV10-3|TRBJ1-5|NA|19|NA
CAISGEGPGGRSSNQPQHF
TGTGCCATCAGTGGAGAGGGACCCGGGGGTCGCAGTAGCAATCAGCCCCAGCATTTT
>TRBV7-2|TRBJ2-7|NA|13|NA
CASSAVGVYEQYF
TGTGCCAGCAGCGCTGTCGGGGTCTACGAGCAGTACTTC
>TRBV9|TRBJ1-1|NA|15|NA
CASSVGPGTYTEAFF
TGTGCCAGCAGCGTAGGCCCGGGTACGTACACTGAAGCTTTCTTT
>TRBV6-5|TRBJ2-7|NA|14|NA
CASSYAGSSYEQYF
TGTGCCAGCAGTTACGCGGGGAGCTCCTACGAGCAGTACTTC
>TRBV29-1|TRBJ1-1|TRBD1|12|NA
CSVERGHTEAFF
TGCAGCGTTGAAAGGGGGCACACTGAAGCTTTCTTT
>TRBV2|TRBJ1-2|TRBD1|14|few
CASRRDRGSEGYTF
TGTGCCAGCAGACGGGACAGGGGGTCTGAAGGCTACACCTTC
>TRBV27|TRBJ2-6|NA|14|NA
CASSPSSGANVLTF
TGTGCCAGCAGTCCTAGCTCTGGGGCCAACGTCCTGACTTTC
>TRBV9|TRBJ1-2|NA|14|NA
CASSVGGQSYGYTF
TGTGCCAGCAGCGTAGGCGGACAGTCCTATGGCTACACCTTC
>TRBV24-1|TRBJ2-1|TRBD1|15|NA
CATSQQGASYNEQFF
TGTGCCACTTCGCAACAGGGGGCGTCCTACAATGAGCAGTTCTTC
>TRBV18|TRBJ1-1|NA|14|NA
CASSLRAVITEAFF
TGTGCCAGCTCACTCAGGGCTGTAATCACTGAAGCTTTCTTT